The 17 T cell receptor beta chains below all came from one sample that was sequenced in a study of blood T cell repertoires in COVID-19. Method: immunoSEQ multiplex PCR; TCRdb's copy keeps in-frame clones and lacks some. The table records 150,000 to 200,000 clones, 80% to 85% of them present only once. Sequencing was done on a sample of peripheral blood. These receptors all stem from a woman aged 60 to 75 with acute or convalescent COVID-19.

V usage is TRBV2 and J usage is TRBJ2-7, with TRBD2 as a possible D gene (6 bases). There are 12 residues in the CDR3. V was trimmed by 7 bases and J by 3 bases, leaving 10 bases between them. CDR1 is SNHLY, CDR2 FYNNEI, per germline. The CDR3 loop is CASMLANYEQYF. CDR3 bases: TGTGCCAGCATGCTAGCGAACTACGAGCAGTACTTC.

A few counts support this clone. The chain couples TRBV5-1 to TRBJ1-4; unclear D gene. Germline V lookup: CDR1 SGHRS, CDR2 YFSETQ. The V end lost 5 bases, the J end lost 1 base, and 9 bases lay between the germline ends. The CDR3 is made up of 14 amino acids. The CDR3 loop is CASRGDITNEKLFF. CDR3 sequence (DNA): TGCGCCAGCAGGGGCGATATAACTAATGAAAAACTGTTTTTT.

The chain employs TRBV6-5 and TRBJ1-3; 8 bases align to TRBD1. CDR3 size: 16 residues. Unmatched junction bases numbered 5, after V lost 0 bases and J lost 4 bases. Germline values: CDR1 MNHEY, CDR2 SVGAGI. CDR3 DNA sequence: TGTGCCAGCAGTTACTCGCCAGGGGGCTTCGGAAACACCATATATTTT. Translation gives CASSYSPGGFGNTIYF.

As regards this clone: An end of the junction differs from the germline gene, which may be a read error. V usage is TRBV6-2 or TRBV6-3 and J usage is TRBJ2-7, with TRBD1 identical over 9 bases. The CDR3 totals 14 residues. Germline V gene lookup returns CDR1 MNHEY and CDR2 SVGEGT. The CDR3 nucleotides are TGTGCCAGCAGTAACTCGGGACAGGGATACGAGCAGTACTTC. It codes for CASSNSGQGYEQYF.

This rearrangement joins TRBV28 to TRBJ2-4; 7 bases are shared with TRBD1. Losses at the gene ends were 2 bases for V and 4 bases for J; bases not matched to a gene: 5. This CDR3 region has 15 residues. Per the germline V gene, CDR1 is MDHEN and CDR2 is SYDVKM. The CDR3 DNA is TGTGCCAGCAGTTTAGAGGGGGCAGGGAAAAACATTCAGTACTTC. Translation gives CASSLEGAGKNIQYF.

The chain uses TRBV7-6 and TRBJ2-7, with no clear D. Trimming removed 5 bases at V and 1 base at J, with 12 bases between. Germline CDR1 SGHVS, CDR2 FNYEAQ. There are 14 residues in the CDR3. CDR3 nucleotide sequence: TGTGCCAGCAGCCCTAGGCACGGTTCCTACGAGCAGTACTTC. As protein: CASSPRHGSYEQYF.

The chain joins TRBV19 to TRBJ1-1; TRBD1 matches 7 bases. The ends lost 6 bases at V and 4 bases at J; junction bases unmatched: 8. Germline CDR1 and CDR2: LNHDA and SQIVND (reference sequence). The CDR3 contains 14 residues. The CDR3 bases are TGTGCCAGTAGAGAGGGACAGTCACTCACTGAAGCTTTCTTT. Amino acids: CASREGQSLTEAFF.

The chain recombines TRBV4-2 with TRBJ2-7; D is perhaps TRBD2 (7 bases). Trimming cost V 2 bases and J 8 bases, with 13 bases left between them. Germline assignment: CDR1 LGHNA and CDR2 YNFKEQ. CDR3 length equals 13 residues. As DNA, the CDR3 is TGTGCCAGCAGCCAACAGGGAGGGGACAAGCAGTACTTC. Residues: CASSQQGGDKQYF.

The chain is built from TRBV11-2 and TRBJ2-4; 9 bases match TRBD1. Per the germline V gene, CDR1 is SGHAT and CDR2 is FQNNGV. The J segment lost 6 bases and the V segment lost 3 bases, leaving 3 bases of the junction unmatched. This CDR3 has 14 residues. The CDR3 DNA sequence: TGTGCCAGCAGCTTGGACAGGGGCTCAAACATTCAGTACTTC. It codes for CASSLDRGSNIQYF.

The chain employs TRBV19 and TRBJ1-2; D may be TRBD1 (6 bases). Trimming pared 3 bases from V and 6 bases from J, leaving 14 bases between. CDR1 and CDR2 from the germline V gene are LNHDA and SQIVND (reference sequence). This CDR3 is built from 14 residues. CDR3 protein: CASSIEGGGDGYTF. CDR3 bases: TGTGCCAGTAGTATCGAAGGGGGAGGGGATGGCTACACCTTC.

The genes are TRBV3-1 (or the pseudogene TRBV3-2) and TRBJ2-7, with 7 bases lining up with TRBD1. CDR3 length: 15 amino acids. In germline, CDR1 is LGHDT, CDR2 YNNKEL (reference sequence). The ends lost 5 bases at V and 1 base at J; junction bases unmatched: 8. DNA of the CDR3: TGTGCCAGCAGCTTATTTGGACAGGCTTCCTACGAGCAGTACTTC. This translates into CASSLFGQASYEQYF.

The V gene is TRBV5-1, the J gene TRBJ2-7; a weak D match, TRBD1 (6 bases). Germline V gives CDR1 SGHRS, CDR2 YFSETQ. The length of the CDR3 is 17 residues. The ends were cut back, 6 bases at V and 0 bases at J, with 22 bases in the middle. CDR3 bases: TGCGCCAGCAAGGCGACAGGCCCTGGTTTAGGCTCCTACGAGCAGTACTTC. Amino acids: CASKATGPGLGSYEQYF.

Written as DNA, the CDR3 is TGCGCCAGCAGCGTTCCCGGGACAGGGGCTTATGGGGCCAACGTCCTGACTTTC. It is translated as CASSVPGTGAYGANVLTF. The V call is TRBV5-1, the J call TRBJ2-6, with 10 bases that match TRBD1. The ends lost 4 bases at V and 3 bases at J; junction bases unmatched: 10. The CDR3 is 18 residues long. The V gene's germline CDR1 is SGHRS and CDR2 YFSETQ. Supplemented by reference TRBV5-1 and TRBJ2-6, the full variable domain reads KAGVTQTPRYLIKTRGQQVTLSCSPISGHRSVSWYQQTPGQGLQFLFEYFSETQRNKGNFPGRFSGRQFSNSRSEMNVSTLELGDSALYLCASSVPGTGAYGANVLTFGAGSRLTVL.

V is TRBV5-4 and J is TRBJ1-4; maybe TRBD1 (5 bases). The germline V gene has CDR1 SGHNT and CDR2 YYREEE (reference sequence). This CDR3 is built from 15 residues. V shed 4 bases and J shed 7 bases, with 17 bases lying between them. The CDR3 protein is CASSQQLGGGEKLFF. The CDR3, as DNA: TGTGCCAGCAGCCAACAGCTCGGGGGGGGTGAAAAACTGTTTTTT.

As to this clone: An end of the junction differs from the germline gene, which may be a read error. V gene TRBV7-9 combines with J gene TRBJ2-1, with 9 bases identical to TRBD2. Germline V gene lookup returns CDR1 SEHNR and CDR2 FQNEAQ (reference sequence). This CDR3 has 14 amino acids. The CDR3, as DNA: TGTGCCAGCAGCCTAGCCGGGACTAGCCCAGAGCAGTTCTTC. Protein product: CASSLAGTSPEQFF.

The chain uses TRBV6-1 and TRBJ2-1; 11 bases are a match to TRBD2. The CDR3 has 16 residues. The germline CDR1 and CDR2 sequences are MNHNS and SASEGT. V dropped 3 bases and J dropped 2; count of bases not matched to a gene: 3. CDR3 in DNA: TGTGCCAGCAGTGACCGACTAGCGGGGACCTACAATGAGCAGTTCTTC. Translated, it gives CASSDRLAGTYNEQFF.

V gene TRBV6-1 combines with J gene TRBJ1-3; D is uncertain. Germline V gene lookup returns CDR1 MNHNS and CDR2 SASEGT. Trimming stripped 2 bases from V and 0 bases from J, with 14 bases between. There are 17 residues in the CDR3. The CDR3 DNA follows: TGTGCCAGCAGTGAACTTGCGGGGTACCTCTCTGGAAACACCATATATTTT. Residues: CASSELAGYLSGNTIYF.